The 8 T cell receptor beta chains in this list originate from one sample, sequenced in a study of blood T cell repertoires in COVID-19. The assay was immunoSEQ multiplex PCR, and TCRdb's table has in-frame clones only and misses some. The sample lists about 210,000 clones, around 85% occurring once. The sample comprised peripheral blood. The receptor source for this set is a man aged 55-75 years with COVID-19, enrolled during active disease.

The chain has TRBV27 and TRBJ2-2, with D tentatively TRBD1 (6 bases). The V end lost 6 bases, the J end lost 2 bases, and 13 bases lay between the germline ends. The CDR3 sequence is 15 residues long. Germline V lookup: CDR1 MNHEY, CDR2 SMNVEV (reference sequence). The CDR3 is CASRSTGFNTGELFF. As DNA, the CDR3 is TGTGCCAGCAGATCTACAGGGTTTAACACCGGGGAGCTGTTTTTT.

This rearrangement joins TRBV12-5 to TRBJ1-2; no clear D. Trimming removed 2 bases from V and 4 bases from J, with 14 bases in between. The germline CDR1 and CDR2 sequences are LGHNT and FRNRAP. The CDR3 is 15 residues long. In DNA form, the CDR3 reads TGTGCTAGTGGTTTGTCTAGGTCAGTCTTCTATGGCTACACCTTC. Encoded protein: CASGLSRSVFYGYTF.

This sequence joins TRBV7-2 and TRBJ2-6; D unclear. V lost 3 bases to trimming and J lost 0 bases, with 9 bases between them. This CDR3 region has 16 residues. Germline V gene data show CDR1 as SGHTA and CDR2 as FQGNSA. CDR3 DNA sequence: TGTGCCAGCAGCTTCGGGTTAAGCTCTGGGGCCAACGTCCTGACTTTC. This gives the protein CASSFGLSSGANVLTF.

The CDR3 bases are TGTGCCAGCAGTTTCTCACAGAACACTGAAGCTTTCTTT. This codes for CASSFSQNTEAFF. The chain has TRBV12-3 or TRBV12-4 and TRBJ1-1; D is ambiguous. V was clipped by 3 bases and J by 1 base, with 6 bases between them. This CDR3 is 13 amino acids long.

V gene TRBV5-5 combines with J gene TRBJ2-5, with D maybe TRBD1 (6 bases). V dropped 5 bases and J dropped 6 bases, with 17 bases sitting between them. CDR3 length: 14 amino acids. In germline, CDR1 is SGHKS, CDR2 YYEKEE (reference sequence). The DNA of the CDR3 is TGTGCCAGCAGGAGGACAGAGGGTCAACAGACCCAGTACTTC. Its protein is CASRRTEGQQTQYF.

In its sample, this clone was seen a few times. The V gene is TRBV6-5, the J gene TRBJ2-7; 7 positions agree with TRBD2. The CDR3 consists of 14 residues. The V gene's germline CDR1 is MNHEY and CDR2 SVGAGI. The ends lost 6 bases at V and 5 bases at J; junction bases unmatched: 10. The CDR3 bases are TGTGCCAGCAGCGAGCGGGGAGCTTTTGACGAGCAGTACTTC. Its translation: CASSERGAFDEQYF.

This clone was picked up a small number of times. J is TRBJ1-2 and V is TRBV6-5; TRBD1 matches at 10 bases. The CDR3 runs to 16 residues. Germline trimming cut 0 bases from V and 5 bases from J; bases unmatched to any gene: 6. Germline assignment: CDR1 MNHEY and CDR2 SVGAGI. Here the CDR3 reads CASSYSRTGGGYGYTF. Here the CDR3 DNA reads TGTGCCAGCAGTTACTCCCGGACAGGGGGAGGATATGGCTACACCTTC.

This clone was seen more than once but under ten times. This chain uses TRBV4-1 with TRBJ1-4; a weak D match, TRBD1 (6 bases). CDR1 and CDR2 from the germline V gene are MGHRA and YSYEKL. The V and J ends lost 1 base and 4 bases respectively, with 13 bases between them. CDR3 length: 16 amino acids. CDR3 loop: CASSQVRTAFNEKLFF. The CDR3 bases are TGCGCCAGCAGCCAAGTTCGGACAGCATTTAATGAAAAACTGTTTTTT.